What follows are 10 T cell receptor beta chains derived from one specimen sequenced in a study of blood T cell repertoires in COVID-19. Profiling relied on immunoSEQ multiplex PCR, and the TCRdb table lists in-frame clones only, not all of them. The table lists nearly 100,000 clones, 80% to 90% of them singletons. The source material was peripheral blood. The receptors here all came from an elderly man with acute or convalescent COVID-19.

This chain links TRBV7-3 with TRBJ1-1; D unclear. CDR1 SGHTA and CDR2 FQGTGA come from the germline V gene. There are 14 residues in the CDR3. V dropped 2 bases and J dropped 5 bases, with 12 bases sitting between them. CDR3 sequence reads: CASSLGPGMTEAFF. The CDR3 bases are TGTGCCAGCAGCTTAGGGCCGGGAATGACTGAAGCTTTCTTT. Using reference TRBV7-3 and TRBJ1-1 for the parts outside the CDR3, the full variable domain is GAGVSQTPSNKVTEKGKYVELRCDPISGHTALYWYRQSLGQGPEFLIYFQGTGAADDSGLPNDRFFAVRPEGSVSTLKIQRTERGDSAVYLCASSLGPGMTEAFFGQGTRLTVV.

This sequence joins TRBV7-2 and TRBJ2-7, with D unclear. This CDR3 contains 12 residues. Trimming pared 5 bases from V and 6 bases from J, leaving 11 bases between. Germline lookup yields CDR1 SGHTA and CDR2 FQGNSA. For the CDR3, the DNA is TGTGCCAGCAGCCCCCTATCTGGCGAGCAGTACTTC. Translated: CASSPLSGEQYF.

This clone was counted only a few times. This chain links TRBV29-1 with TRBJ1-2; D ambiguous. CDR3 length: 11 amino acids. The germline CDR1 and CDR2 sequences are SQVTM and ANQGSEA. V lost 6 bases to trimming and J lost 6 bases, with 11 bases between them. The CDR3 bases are TGCAGCGTCCAACTCGGGAATGGCTACACCTTC. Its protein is CSVQLGNGYTF. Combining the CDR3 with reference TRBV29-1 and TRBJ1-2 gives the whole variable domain SAVISQKPSRDICQRGTSLTIQCQVDSQVTMMFWYRQQPGQSLTLIATANQGSEATYESGFVIDKFPISRPNLTFSTLTVSNMSPEDSSIYLCSVQLGNGYTFGSGTRLTVV.

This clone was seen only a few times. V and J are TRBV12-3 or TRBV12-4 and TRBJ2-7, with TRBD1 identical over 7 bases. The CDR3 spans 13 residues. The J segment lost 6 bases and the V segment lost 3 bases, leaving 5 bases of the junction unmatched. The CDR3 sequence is CASSFHRGGEQYF. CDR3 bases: TGTGCCAGCAGTTTTCACAGGGGTGGCGAGCAGTACTTC.

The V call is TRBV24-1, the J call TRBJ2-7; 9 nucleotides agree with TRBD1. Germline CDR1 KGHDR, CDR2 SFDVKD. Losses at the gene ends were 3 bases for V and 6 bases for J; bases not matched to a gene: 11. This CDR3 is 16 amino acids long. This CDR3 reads CATSDPWTGAYSEQYF. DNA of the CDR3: TGTGCCACCAGTGATCCTTGGACAGGGGCTTACTCCGAGCAGTACTTC.

The CDR3 DNA follows: TGTGCCAGCAGTTTAGGTCAGTCCTACGAGCAGTACTTC. Its translation: CASSLGQSYEQYF. This sequence joins TRBV28 and TRBJ2-7; no firm D call. Trimming pared 2 bases from V and 1 base from J, leaving 6 bases between. The CDR3 extends over 13 amino acids. Germline values: CDR1 MDHEN, CDR2 SYDVKM.

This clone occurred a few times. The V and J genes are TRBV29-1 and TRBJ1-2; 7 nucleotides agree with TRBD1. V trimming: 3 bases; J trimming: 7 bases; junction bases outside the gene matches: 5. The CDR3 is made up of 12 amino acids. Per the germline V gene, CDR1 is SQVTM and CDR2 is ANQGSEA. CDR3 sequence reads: CSVERGQVGYTF. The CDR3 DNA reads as TGCAGCGTTGAGCGCGGACAGGTTGGCTACACCTTC.

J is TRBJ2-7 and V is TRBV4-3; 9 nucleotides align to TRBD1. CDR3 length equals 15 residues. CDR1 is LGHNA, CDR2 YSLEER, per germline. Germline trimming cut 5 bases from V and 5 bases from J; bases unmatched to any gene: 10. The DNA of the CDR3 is TGCGCCAGCAGCAAATCGGGACAGGGATCCCACGAGCAGTACTTC. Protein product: CASSKSGQGSHEQYF.

The CDR3 loop is CASSPTREANYGYTF. The CDR3 nucleotides read TGTGCCAGCTCTCCCACACGGGAAGCTAACTATGGCTACACCTTC. This chain links TRBV18 with TRBJ1-2; D gene ambiguous. Germline CDR1 is KGHSH and CDR2 is LQKENI. V was pared by 6 bases and J by 0 bases, with 14 bases between. The CDR3 loop spans 15 amino acids.

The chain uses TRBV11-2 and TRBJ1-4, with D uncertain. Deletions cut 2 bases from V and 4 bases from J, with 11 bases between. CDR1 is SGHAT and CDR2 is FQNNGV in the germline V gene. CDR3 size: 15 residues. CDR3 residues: CASSLHPTFNEKLFF. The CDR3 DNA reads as TGTGCCAGCAGCTTACATCCTACTTTTAATGAAAAACTGTTTTTT.